This TCR beta chain originates from a study of blood T cell repertoires in COVID-19. Study context: Acute and convalescent COVID-19 samples came from the United States, Italy and Spain.

The germline V and J ends were trimmed by 10 bases and 5 bases, with 20 bases remaining between them. CDR1 and CDR2 from the germline V gene are MGHDK and SYGVNS. CDR3 size: 14 residues. Source study methods: Researchers report that nucleated cell counts were estimated from reference gene primer amplification. The assay was immunoSEQ multiplex PCR, and TCRdb's table has in-frame clones only and misses some. The V and J calls and the clone size are those of that table, but D and trimming were determined from the DNA. In the table there are some 250,000 clones, approximately 82% of which are singletons.

The clonotype originates from a man younger than 40 who had recovered from COVID-19. Sequencing used peripheral blood. The chain carries TRBV25-1 and TRBJ2-5; a weak D match, TRBD2 (6 bases). DNA for the CDR3: TGTGCCATCGACGAGGGACTGCTCGCGGAGACCCAGTACTTC. It specifies CAIDEGLLAETQYF.